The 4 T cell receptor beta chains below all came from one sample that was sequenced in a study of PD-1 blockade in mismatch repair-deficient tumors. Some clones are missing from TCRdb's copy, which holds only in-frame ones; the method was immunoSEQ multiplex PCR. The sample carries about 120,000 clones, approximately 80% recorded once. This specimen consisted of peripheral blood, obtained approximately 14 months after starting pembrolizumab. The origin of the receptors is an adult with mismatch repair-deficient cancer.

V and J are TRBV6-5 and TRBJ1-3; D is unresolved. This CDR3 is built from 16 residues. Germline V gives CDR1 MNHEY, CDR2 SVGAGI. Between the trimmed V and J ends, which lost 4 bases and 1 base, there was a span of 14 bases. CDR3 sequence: CASSWVTDPSGNTIYF. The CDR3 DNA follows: TGTGCCAGCAGTTGGGTCACGGACCCTTCTGGAAACACCATATATTTT.

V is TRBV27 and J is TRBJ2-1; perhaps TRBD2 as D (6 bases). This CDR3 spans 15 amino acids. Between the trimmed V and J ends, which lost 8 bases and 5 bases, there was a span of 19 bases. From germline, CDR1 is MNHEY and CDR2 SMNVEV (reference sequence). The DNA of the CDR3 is TGTGCCAGCGCAATCTGGGGAGGTGCCGACAATGAGCAGTTCTTC. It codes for CASAIWGGADNEQFF.

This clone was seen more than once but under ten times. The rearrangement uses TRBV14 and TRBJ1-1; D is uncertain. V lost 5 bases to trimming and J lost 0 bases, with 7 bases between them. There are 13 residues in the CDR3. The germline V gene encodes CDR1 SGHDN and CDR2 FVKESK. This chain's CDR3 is CASSFTLNTEAFF. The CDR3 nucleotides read TGTGCCAGCAGCTTCACCCTGAACACTGAAGCTTTCTTT.

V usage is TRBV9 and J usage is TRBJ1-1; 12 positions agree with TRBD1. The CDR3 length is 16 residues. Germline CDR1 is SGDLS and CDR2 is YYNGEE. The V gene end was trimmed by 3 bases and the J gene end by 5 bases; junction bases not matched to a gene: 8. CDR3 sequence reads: CASSGGTGGSRTEAFF. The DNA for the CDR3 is TGTGCCAGCAGCGGAGGGACAGGGGGCAGCCGGACTGAAGCTTTCTTT.